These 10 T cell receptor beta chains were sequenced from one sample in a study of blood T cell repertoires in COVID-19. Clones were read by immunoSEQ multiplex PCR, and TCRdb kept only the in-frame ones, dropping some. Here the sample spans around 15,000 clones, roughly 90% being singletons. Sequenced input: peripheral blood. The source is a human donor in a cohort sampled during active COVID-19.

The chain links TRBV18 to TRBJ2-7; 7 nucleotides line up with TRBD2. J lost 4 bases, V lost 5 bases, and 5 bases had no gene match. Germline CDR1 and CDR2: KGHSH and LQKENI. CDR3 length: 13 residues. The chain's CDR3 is CASSFREDYEQYF. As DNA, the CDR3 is TGTGCCAGCTCATTCCGGGAGGATTACGAGCAGTACTTC.

CDR3 bases: TGTGCCAGCAGCCAGCAGGCAGTCATGAACACTGAAGCTTTCTTT. It translates to CASSQQAVMNTEAFF. The V gene is TRBV7-8, the J gene TRBJ1-1, with D unclear. V was pared by 5 bases and J by 0 bases, with 13 bases between. The CDR3 sequence is 15 residues long. Germline-derived CDR1 and CDR2 are SGHVS and FQNEAQ.

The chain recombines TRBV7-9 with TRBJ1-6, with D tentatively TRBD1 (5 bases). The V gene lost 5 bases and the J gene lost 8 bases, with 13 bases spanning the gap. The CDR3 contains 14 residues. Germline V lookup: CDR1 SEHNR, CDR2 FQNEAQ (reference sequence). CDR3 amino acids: CASSRTGGDSPLHF. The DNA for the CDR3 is TGTGCCAGCAGCCGGACTGGAGGGGATTCACCCCTCCACTTT. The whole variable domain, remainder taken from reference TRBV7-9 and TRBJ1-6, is DTGVSQNPRHKITKRGQNVTFRCDPISEHNRLYWYRQTLGQGPEFLTYFQNEAQLEKSRLLSDRFSAERPKGSFSTLEIQRTEQGDSAMYLCASSRTGGDSPLHFGNGTRLTVT.

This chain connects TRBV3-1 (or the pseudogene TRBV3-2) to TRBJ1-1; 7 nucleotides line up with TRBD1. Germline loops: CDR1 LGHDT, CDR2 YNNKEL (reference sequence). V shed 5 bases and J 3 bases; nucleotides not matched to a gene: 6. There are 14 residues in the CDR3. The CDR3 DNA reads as TGTGCCAGCAGCGGGGCAGGGGGAGACACTGAAGCTTTCTTT. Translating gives CASSGAGGDTEAFF.

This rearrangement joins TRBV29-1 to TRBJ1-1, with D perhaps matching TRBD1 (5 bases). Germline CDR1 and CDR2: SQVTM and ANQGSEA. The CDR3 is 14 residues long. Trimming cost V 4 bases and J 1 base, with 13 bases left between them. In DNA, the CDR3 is TGCAGCGTTGCAACCCGGGGGTGGAACACTGAAGCTTTCTTT. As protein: CSVATRGWNTEAFF.

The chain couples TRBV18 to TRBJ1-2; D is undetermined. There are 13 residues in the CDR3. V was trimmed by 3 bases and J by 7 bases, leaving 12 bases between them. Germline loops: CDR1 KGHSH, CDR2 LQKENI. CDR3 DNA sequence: TGTGCCAGCTCACCGAACAGTGTAGGTGGCTACACCTTC. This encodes CASSPNSVGGYTF.

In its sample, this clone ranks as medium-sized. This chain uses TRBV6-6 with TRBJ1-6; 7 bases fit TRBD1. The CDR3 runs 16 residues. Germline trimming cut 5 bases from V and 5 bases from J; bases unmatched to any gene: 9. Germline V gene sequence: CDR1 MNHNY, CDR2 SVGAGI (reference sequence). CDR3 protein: CASSPHRTGNNSPLHF. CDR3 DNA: TGTGCCAGCAGTCCCCACAGGACAGGAAATAATTCACCCCTCCACTTT.

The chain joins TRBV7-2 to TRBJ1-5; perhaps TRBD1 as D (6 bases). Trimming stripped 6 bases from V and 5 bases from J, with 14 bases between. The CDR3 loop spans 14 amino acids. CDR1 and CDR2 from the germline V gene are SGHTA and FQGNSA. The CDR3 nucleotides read TGTGCCAGCAGTTTCAGGGGAGGGGATCAGCCCCAGCATTTT. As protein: CASSFRGGDQPQHF.

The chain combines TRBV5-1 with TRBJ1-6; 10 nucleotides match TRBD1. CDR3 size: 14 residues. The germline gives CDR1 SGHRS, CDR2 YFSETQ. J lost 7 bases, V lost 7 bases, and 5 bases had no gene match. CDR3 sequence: CASGTGDLNSPLHF. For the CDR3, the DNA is TGCGCCAGCGGGACAGGGGACCTAAATTCACCCCTCCACTTT.

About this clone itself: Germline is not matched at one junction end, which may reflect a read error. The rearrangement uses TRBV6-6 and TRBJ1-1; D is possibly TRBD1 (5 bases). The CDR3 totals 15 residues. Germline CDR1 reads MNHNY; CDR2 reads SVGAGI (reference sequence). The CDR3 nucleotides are TGTGCCAGCACTGGCAGGGTTAAAGTGAACGCTGAAGCTTTCTTT. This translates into CASTGRVKVNAEAFF.